This TCR beta chain was obtained from a study of graft-versus-host responses after intestinal transplantation. Study background: Those transplanted obtained multivisceral, liver-intestinal, or isolated intestinal grafts. Induction with anti-thymocyte globulin, then tacrolimus and steroids for around three years, was given to all recipients.

In regard to this clone: The antigen is not known.

TCRdb's table, derived via immunoSEQ multiplex PCR, lists solely in-frame clones and lacks some. The sample carries approximately 100,000 clones, more than 70% recorded once. Study-wide points: Marrow from the recipient contained GvH clones, some of which had appeared first in ileum or blood.

CDR1 SNHLY and CDR2 FYNNEI come from the germline V gene. The ends were cut back, 3 bases at V and 1 base at J, with 13 bases in the middle. The CDR3 extends over 16 amino acids. This chain connects TRBV2 to TRBJ1-3; D is unresolved. The TCR originated in a human patient who received an intestinal transplant, so some T cells may come from the graft donor. Source: PBMCs, taken 255 days after intestinal transplant. This CDR3 reads CASSEEGGRSGNTIYF. The CDR3 coding sequence is TGTGCCAGCAGTGAGGAGGGAGGAAGGTCTGGAAACACCATATATTTT.